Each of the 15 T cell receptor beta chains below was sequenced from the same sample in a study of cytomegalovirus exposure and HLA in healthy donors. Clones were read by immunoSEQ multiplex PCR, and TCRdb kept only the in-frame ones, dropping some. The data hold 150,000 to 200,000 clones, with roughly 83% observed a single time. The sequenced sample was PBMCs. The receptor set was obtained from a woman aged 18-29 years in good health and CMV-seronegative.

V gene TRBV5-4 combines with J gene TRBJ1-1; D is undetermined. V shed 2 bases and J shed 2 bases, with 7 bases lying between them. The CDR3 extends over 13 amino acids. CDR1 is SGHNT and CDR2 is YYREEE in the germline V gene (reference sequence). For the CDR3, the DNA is TGTGCCAGCAGCTTTGGCAGTAACACTGAAGCTTTCTTT. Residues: CASSFGSNTEAFF.

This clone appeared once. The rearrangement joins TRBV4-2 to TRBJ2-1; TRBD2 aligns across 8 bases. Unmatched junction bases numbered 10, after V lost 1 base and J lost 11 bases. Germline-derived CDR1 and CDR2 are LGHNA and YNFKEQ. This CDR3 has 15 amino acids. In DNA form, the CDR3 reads TGTGCCAGCAGCCAAGGCGGGGGTAGCGGGGAGCAGCAGTTCTTC. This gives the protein CASSQGGGSGEQQFF.

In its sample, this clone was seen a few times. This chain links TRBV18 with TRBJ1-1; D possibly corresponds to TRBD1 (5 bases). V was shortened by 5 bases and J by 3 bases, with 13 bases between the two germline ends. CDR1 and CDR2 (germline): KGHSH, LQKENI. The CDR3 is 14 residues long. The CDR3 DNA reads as TGTGCCAGCTCAGCAGCGGGGGGTGACACTGAAGCTTTCTTT. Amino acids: CASSAAGGDTEAFF.

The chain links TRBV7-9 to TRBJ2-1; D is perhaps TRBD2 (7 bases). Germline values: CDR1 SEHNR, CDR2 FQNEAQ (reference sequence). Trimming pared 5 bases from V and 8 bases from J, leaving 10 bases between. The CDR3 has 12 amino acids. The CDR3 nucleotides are TGTGCCAGCAGCCGAGGGGGGGATGAGCAGTTCTTC. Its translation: CASSRGGDEQFF.

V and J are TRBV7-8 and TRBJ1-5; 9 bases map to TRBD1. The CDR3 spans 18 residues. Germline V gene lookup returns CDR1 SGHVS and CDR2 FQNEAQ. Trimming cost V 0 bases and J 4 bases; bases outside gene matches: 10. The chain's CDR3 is CASSLAVPQGASNQPQHF. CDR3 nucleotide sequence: TGTGCCAGCAGCTTAGCCGTACCACAGGGGGCTTCTAATCAGCCCCAGCATTTT.

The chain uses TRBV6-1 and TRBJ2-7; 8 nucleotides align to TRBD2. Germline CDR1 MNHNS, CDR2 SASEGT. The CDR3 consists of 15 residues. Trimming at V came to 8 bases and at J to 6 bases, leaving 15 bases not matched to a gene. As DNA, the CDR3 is TGTGCCAGCCTTCCCGGCGGGAGGATCTCATCCGAGCAGTACTTC. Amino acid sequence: CASLPGGRISSEQYF.

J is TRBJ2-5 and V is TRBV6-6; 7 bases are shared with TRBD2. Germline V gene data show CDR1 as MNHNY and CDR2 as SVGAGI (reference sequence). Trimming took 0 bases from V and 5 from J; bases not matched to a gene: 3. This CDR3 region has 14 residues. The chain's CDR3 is CASSYSGLMETQYF. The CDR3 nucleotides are TGTGCCAGCAGTTACTCGGGACTAATGGAGACCCAGTACTTC.

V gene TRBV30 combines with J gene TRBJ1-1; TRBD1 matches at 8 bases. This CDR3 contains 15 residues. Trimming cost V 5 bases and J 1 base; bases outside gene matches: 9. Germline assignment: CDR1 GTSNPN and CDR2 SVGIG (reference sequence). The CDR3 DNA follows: TGTGCCTGGGGGAATACCGGGACAGGGAACACTGAAGCTTTCTTT. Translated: CAWGNTGTGNTEAFF.

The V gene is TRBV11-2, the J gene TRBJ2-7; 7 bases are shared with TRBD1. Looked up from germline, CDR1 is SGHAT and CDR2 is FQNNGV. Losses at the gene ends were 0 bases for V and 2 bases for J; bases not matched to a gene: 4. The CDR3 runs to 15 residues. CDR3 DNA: TGTGCCAGCAGCTTAGAACAGGGGATCCCCTACGAGCAGTACTTC. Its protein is CASSLEQGIPYEQYF.

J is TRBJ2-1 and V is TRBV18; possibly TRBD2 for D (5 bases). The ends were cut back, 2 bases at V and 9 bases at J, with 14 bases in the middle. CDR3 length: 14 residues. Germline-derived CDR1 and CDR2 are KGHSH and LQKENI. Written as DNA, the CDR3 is TGTGCCAGCTCACCAGGAGGTGCCGCTGCTGAGCAGTTCTTC. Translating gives CASSPGGAAAEQFF. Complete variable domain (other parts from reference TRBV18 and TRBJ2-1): NAGVMQNPRHLVRRRGQEARLRCSPMKGHSHVYWYRQLPEEGLKFMVYLQKENIIDESGMPKERFSAEFPKEGPSILRIQQVVRGDSAAYFCASSPGGAAAEQFFGPGTRLTVL.

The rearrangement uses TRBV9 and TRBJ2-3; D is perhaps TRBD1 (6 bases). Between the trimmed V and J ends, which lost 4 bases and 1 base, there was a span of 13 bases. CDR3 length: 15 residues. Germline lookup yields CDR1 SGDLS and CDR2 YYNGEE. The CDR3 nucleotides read TGTGCCAGCAGCCTCGGACAGAGGGGCACAGATACGCAGTATTTT. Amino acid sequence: CASSLGQRGTDTQYF.

Here the CDR3 reads CASILLAGETGELFF. DNA for the CDR3: TGTGCCAGCATTCTACTAGCGGGGGAGACCGGGGAGCTGTTTTTT. The chain recombines TRBV6-5 with TRBJ2-2; 11 bases align to TRBD2. J lost 5 bases, V lost 7 bases, and 6 bases had no gene match. Germline-derived CDR1 and CDR2 are MNHEY and SVGAGI. The CDR3 has 15 residues.

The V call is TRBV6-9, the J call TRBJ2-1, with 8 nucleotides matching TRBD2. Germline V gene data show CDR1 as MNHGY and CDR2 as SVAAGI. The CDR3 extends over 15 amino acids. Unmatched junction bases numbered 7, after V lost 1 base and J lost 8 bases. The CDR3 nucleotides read TGTGCCAGCAGTTATTGCCGGGGGGGCCTCGATGAGCAGTTCTTC. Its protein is CASSYCRGGLDEQFF.

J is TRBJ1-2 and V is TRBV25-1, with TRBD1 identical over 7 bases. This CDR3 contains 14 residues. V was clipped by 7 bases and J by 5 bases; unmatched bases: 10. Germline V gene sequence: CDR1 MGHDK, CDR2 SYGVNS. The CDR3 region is CASTAGGSVYGYTF. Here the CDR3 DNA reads TGTGCCAGCACTGCAGGGGGATCAGTATATGGCTACACCTTC.

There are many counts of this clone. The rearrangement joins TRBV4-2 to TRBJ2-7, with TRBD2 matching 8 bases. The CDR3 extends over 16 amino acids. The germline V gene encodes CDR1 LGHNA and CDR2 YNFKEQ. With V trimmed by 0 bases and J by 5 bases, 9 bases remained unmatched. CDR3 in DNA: TGTGCCAGCAGCCAAGATCCTAGCGGGTCCCCCCACGAGCAGTACTTC. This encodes CASSQDPSGSPHEQYF.